This T cell receptor (beta chain) was sequenced for a study of T cell responses to AZD1222 COVID-19 vaccine (TCRdb year 2021). Study-wide context: AZD1222 recipients whose second dose came at about 4 weeks and those whose second dose came at about 12 weeks were combined into one group, since spike-specific TCR depth and breadth did not differ between the two schedules. A total of just over 230 trial participants underwent TCR sequencing, of whom 200 to 220 received two doses of AZD1222 and 26 received two doses of the MenACWY control vaccine. Enrollment into the trials was organized by age into subgroups of 18-55, 56-69 and 70-plus years, and those subgroups contained approximately 150, 30 and 60 TCR-sequenced participants, respectively. Study-wide conclusions, independent of this receptor: Vaccine-associated CD4 TCRs spanned the whole spike protein, with dominant responses in regions 160-218 and 743-854. Only six AZD1222 recipients were SARS-CoV-2 seropositive at baseline, limiting conclusions about previously exposed vaccinees. Epitopes outside the regions mutated in the B.1.351 and B.1.1.7 variants were reportedly recognized by nearly half of the unique spike-specific TCRs. In the small 56-69-year group, the increase in depth fell short of significance, most likely because of low power. Because no day 14 peak-response samples were available, the repertoires could be characterized only after the peak T cell response. Participants were mostly white British and included more females than males, and it was suggested by the authors that clonal diversity may have been underestimated. After two AZD1222 doses, spike-specific TCR breadth and depth were significantly higher than at day 0 and than in MenACWY recipients.

The CDR3 regions of human TCRbeta chains were analyzed by immunosequencing. In the original analysis: TCRs in the repertoires were compared against a reference library of SARS-CoV-2-specific TCRs that had been generated with the MIRA antigen-specificity platform. Breadth meant the fraction of unique TCRs that were SARS-CoV-2-associated, whereas depth meant the fraction of total T cells that were SARS-CoV-2-associated. Using the MIRA data, every spike-specific TCR was mapped to the spike region that the TCR reacted to and assigned to either a CD4 or a CD8 class. Log10-transformed breadth and depth values were compared by one-way ANOVA with Sidak's multiple comparisons tests. The table comes from immuneACCESS by way of TCRdb, which keeps in-frame sequences with V and J called. Part of the clones is missing from these tables; in studies checked, under half for an unresolved V gene and the rest for unknown reasons. D and trimming were read from the DNA, whereas the V and J calls and clone size are those reported in that table. This sample is represented by about 130,000 clones; 87% of them were singletons. Approximately 1.5% of the sample lies in the top ten.

The germline V gene provides CDR1 SGDLS and CDR2 YYNGEE. From V the trimming removes 0 bases and from J it removes 5 bases, while the gene matches leave 8 bases of the junction unaccounted for. Reading from cysteine to phenylalanine, the CDR3 counts 16 amino acids. Just the 48-base CDR3 DNA is kept, in frame starting at base 1. The time point label on this specimen signifies: baseline before first vaccination. The vaccinee samples were drawn from two UK trials, COV001 and COV002, one of which was a single-blind randomized controlled phase 2/3 trial testing AZD1222 (ChAdOx1 nCoV-19) in healthy adults. For TCRbeta chain sequencing, PBMC samples were collected from trial participants at day 0 and at day 28 after the second dose. Only a few counts were recorded for this clone. The clone's antigen remains unknown. Base qualities are not provided; no much larger clone lies one nucleotide away.

The sample consisted of peripheral blood, taken on day 0 of AZD1222 vaccination. The sequence is built from TRBV9 and TRBJ2-3, and TRBD2 aligns with 8 junction nucleotides. This clonotype originated in an adult in good health. The base sequence is TGTGCCAGCAGCGTAGTTGGGGCCGGGACTAGAGATACGCAGTATTTT. Its product reads: CASSVVGAGTRDTQYF.